One sample yielded the 25 T cell receptor beta chains listed below, sequenced in a study of blood T cell repertoires in COVID-19. Produced via immunoSEQ multiplex PCR; TCRdb's table is partial and in-frame only. The repertoire includes about 36,000 clones, about three quarters of them detected once, and roughly 2% sits in the top ten. Sequencing was carried out using peripheral blood. These receptor sequences come from a man aged 55 to 70 with active COVID-19.

V is TRBV19 and J is TRBJ1-3, with D possibly being TRBD1 (6 bases). The germline V gene encodes CDR1 LNHDA and CDR2 SQIVND (reference sequence). This CDR3 contains 15 residues. Trimming removed 8 bases from V and 0 bases from J, with 14 bases in between. The CDR3 sequence: CASGRQVVSGNTIYF. CDR3 DNA sequence: TGTGCCAGTGGCAGACAGGTCGTCTCTGGAAACACCATATATTTT.

J is TRBJ1-1 and V is TRBV7-2; 7 bases line up with TRBD1. The CDR3 contains 16 residues. Germline V lookup: CDR1 SGHTA, CDR2 FQGNSA. V lost 5 bases and J lost 4; bases outside the gene matches: 13. The DNA of the CDR3 is TGTGCCAGCAGCCTCCCGGGACAGTCGGTCGGCACTGAAGCTTTCTTT. Translated, it gives CASSLPGQSVGTEAFF.

The rearrangement links TRBV19 to TRBJ2-1, with D possibly TRBD1 on 6 matching bases. CDR3 size: 14 residues. V was clipped by 0 bases and J by 7 bases, with 10 bases between them. Germline assignment: CDR1 LNHDA and CDR2 SQIVND (reference sequence). CDR3 nucleotides: TGTGCCAGTAGTATAGATACAGGGCTGAATGAGCAGTTCTTC. This gives the protein CASSIDTGLNEQFF.

J is TRBJ1-5 and V is TRBV10-2, with D unresolved. The CDR3 contains 15 residues. V was shortened by 3 bases and J by 3 bases, with 12 bases between the two germline ends. Looked up from germline, CDR1 is WSHSY and CDR2 is SAAADI. The CDR3 protein is CASSDPRRNNQPQHF. CDR3 nucleotide sequence: TGCGCCAGCAGTGACCCCCGGAGAAACAATCAGCCCCAGCATTTT.

This clone was counted only a few times. The CDR3 is CASSHKGDTEQYF. For the CDR3, the DNA is TGTGCCAGCAGCCATAAAGGGGATACCGAGCAGTACTTC. V gene TRBV2 combines with J gene TRBJ2-7; D might be TRBD1 (5 bases). The CDR3 has 13 residues. The germline CDR1 and CDR2 sequences are SNHLY and FYNNEI. Trimming left V 6 bases short and J 6 bases short, with 15 bases between.

This chain joins TRBV28 and TRBJ1-2, with 10 bases fitting TRBD1. CDR1 and CDR2 (germline): MDHEN, SYDVKM. The J segment lost 5 bases and the V segment lost 3 bases, leaving 6 bases of the junction unmatched. The CDR3 spans 15 residues. CDR3 coding DNA: TGTGCCAGCAGTTTCCCGACAGGGGGCGCGTATGGCTACACCTTC. Amino acids: CASSFPTGGAYGYTF.

This clone is labeled as medium-sized. Here the CDR3 DNA reads TGTGCCAGCAGTCCCCAGGGGGCAGCCACAGATACGCAGTATTTT. Protein sequence: CASSPQGAATDTQYF. J is TRBJ2-3 and V is TRBV6-4, with 8 bases that match TRBD1. The V and J ends lost 5 bases and 2 bases, in that order; junction bases with no gene match: 6. This CDR3 spans 15 amino acids. Germline loops: CDR1 MRHNA, CDR2 SNTAGT.

This clone was detected a few times. The chain is built from TRBV19 and TRBJ1-5, with TRBD1 as a possible D gene (5 bases). The germline gives CDR1 LNHDA, CDR2 SQIVND (reference sequence). This CDR3 region has 15 residues. V lost 3 bases and J 2 bases, leaving 11 bases between the germline ends. CDR3 residues: CASSIGGTGNQPQHF. For the CDR3, the DNA is TGTGCCAGTAGTATTGGCGGGACGGGCAATCAGCCCCAGCATTTT.

The chain has TRBV6-6 and TRBJ1-1; 7 positions match TRBD1. In germline, CDR1 is MNHNY, CDR2 SVGAGI (reference sequence). The CDR3 contains 14 residues. V gave up 7 bases and J gave up 6 bases; unmatched junction bases: 11. CDR3 sequence: CASNTRQGSAEAFF. The CDR3, as DNA: TGTGCCAGCAATACGAGACAGGGCTCAGCTGAAGCTTTCTTT.

The rearrangement joins TRBV6-5 to TRBJ2-7, with 10 bases identical to TRBD1. This CDR3 comprises 15 residues. The V and J ends lost 5 bases and 4 bases, in that order; junction bases with no gene match: 8. Germline V gives CDR1 MNHEY, CDR2 SVGAGI. CDR3 nucleotide sequence: TGTGCCAGCAGTCCCGTTTGGGACAGGGGTTACGAGCAGTACTTC. Residues: CASSPVWDRGYEQYF.

The gene calls are TRBV28 and TRBJ1-1; D unclear. CDR1 and CDR2 from the germline V gene are MDHEN and SYDVKM. V dropped 1 base and J dropped 5 bases, with 11 bases sitting between them. The CDR3 sequence is 14 residues long. Written as DNA, the CDR3 is TGTGCCAGCAGTTTATACCCCGCGGCAACTGAAGCTTTCTTT. Translated, it gives CASSLYPAATEAFF. The entire variable domain, with the rest obtained from reference TRBV28 and TRBJ1-1, is as follows: DVKVTQSSRYLVKRTGEKVFLECVQDMDHENMFWYRQDPGLGLRLIYFSYDVKMKEKGDIPEGYSVSREKKERFSLILESASTNQTSMYLCASSLYPAATEAFFGQGTRLTVV.

This clone was observed a handful of times. The genes are TRBV11-3 and TRBJ2-1, with a possible D match to TRBD1 (5 bases). Trimming left V 1 base short and J 0 bases short, with 7 bases between. The CDR3 contains 15 residues. Germline V lookup: CDR1 SGHNT, CDR2 YENEEA. The CDR3 spells CASSLGTSSYNEQFF. CDR3 coding DNA: TGTGCCAGCAGCTTAGGGACATCCTCCTACAATGAGCAGTTCTTC.

The rearrangement joins TRBV9 to TRBJ1-1; D is perhaps TRBD1 (6 bases). V was clipped by 4 bases and J by 1 base, with 11 bases between them. The CDR3 contains 14 residues. The germline V gene encodes CDR1 SGDLS and CDR2 YYNGEE. The CDR3 region has the DNA TGTGCCAGCAGCCCAGGGGTGAAGAACACTGAAGCTTTCTTT. Its protein is CASSPGVKNTEAFF.

The chain couples TRBV6-2 or TRBV6-3 to TRBJ1-5; the match to TRBD1 covers 7 bases. The CDR3 is 16 amino acids. Germline values: CDR1 MNHEY, CDR2 SVGEGT. After removal of 2 bases from V and 0 bases from J, the junction contained 4 bases not matched to a gene. The CDR3 coding sequence is TGTGCCAGCAGTTACGCGACAGGGTATAGCAATCAGCCCCAGCATTTT. This codes for CASSYATGYSNQPQHF.

This clone ranks as medium-sized. This rearrangement joins TRBV4-1 to TRBJ1-2, with D maybe TRBD1 (5 bases). The CDR3 runs to 15 residues. V was cut by 7 bases and J by 3 bases, with 18 bases left in between. Germline V gives CDR1 MGHRA, CDR2 YSYEKL. The CDR3 region is CASTPPGGEDYGYTF. CDR3 DNA sequence: TGCGCCAGCACCCCTCCGGGAGGGGAGGACTATGGCTACACCTTC.

The chain carries TRBV5-1 and TRBJ2-3; 7 bases are a match to TRBD1. Germline CDR1 is SGHRS and CDR2 is YFSETQ. The ends lost 4 bases at V and 6 bases at J; junction bases unmatched: 8. This CDR3 is built from 14 residues. DNA for the CDR3: TGCGCCAGCAGCCTCGGACAGGCGGGCGATACGCAGTATTTT. This gives the protein CASSLGQAGDTQYF.

V usage is TRBV9 and J usage is TRBJ1-5; 7 positions match TRBD1. J gave up 12 bases and V 0 bases, and 12 bases lay outside the gene matches. The CDR3 runs to 15 residues. Germline V lookup: CDR1 SGDLS, CDR2 YYNGEE. The CDR3 reads CASSVDAGGGGHQHF. The DNA for the CDR3 is TGTGCCAGCAGCGTAGACGCAGGGGGTGGGGGACACCAGCATTTT. Together with reference TRBV9 and TRBJ1-5, the CDR3 gives the full variable domain: DSGVTQTPKHLITATGQRVTLRCSPRSGDLSVYWYQQSLDQGLQFLIQYYNGEERAKGNILERFSAQQFPDLHSELNLSSLELGDSALYFCASSVDAGGGGHQHFGDGTRLSIL.

The chain carries TRBV10-3 and TRBJ1-1; unclear D gene. The V and J ends lost 2 bases and 0 bases respectively, with 7 bases between them. The germline gives CDR1 ENHRY, CDR2 SYGVKD. The CDR3 length is 14 residues. In DNA form, the CDR3 reads TGTGCCATCAGTGAGGGGCAGGTGAACACTGAAGCTTTCTTT. It encodes CAISEGQVNTEAFF.

The rearrangement uses TRBV30 and TRBJ2-3; a weak D match, TRBD1 (6 bases). V was trimmed by 4 bases and J by 5 bases, leaving 13 bases between them. The germline V gene encodes CDR1 GTSNPN and CDR2 SVGIG (reference sequence). The CDR3 covers 13 residues. The CDR3 sequence is CAWNGQYKDTQYF. The CDR3, as DNA: TGTGCCTGGAACGGACAGTACAAAGATACGCAGTATTTT.

V and J are TRBV12-3 or TRBV12-4 and TRBJ2-7; TRBD2 might be the D (6 bases). V lost 6 bases to trimming and J lost 1 base, with 10 bases between them. The CDR3 runs 13 residues. The CDR3 is CASRSRESYEQYF. For the CDR3, the DNA is TGTGCCAGCAGGTCCCGGGAGTCCTACGAGCAGTACTTC.

The chain couples TRBV27 to TRBJ2-7; 16 bases are shared with TRBD2. Trimming removed 4 bases from V and 12 bases from J; junction bases left unmatched: 18. Germline-derived CDR1 and CDR2 are MNHEY and SMNVEV (reference sequence). CDR3 length: 18 residues. This CDR3 is CASSSTGTSGRAPLEAYF. The CDR3 region has the DNA TGTGCCAGCAGTTCAACGGGGACTAGCGGGAGGGCACCCCTCGAGGCGTACTTC.

This clone has more than one count but fewer than ten. This chain joins TRBV4-2 and TRBJ2-7; 8 bases map to TRBD2. J was trimmed by 6 bases and V by 1 base; bases with no gene match: 8. Germline loops: CDR1 LGHNA, CDR2 YNFKEQ. The CDR3 extends over 15 amino acids. CDR3 nucleotides: TGTGCCAGCAGCCAAGGTGAAGCGGGAGTGCGCGAGCAGTACTTC. Amino acid sequence: CASSQGEAGVREQYF.

The rearrangement joins TRBV18 to TRBJ2-3; possible D gene TRBD2, 6 bases. The CDR3 is 16 residues long. V lost 3 bases to trimming and J lost 1 base, with 14 bases between them. Germline assignment: CDR1 KGHSH and CDR2 LQKENI. The CDR3 is CASSPIMERGTDTQYF. The CDR3 coding sequence is TGTGCCAGCTCACCGATCATGGAGCGGGGCACAGATACGCAGTATTTT.

The J gene is TRBJ2-7, the V gene TRBV27, with 8 bases identical to TRBD2. The CDR3 is 14 amino acids. V lost 6 bases and J lost 2; bases outside the gene matches: 6. The germline V gene encodes CDR1 MNHEY and CDR2 SMNVEV (reference sequence). The CDR3 DNA reads TGTGCCAGCAGCTCGACTAGCGTACCCTACGAGCAGTACTTC. This translates into CASSSTSVPYEQYF.

V is TRBV18 and J is TRBJ2-5; 8 bases align to TRBD1. Trimming cost V 2 bases and J 1 base; bases outside gene matches: 15. Germline loops: CDR1 KGHSH, CDR2 LQKENI. The CDR3 is 19 amino acids. The CDR3 loop reads CASSPRFVSGGDLQETQYF. CDR3 coding DNA: TGTGCCAGCTCACCAAGATTCGTTTCAGGGGGCGATCTCCAAGAGACCCAGTACTTC.